This T cell receptor beta chain was identified in a study of follicular helper T cells after annual influenza vaccination. Whole-study context: Some donors were sampled over the 2013-2014, 2014-2015 and 2015-2016 vaccinations. General study results and limits: Day 7 ICOS+CD38+ clones later appeared mostly in ICOS-CD38- cTfh.

To note about this clone: Its antigen is not identified.

Trimming removed 5 bases from V and 7 bases from J, with 15 bases in between. The germline CDR1 and CDR2 sequences are SGHTA and FQGNSA. The CDR3 totals 15 residues. Time point given: 2015-2016 season, pre-vaccination. Adults were given seasonal inactivated influenza vaccine, and blood CD4 subsets were sorted before and after vaccination. TCRdb's copy holds only in-frame clones and misses some; the assay was immunoSEQ multiplex PCR. The sample lists about 820 clones, about 83% occurring once. The clonotype originates from an adult who received the influenza vaccine. This specimen was CXCR5+ CD38+ circulating T follicular helper cells from blood, taken on the day of influenza vaccination. The subset denotes: circulating Tfh, non-naive CD4+CXCR5+PD-1+ (ICOS+CD38+ or ICOS-CD38-). The chain couples TRBV7-2 to TRBJ2-6, with D perhaps matching TRBD1 (5 bases). The CDR3 is CASSPGTGRANVLTF. The DNA for the CDR3 is TGTGCCAGCAGCCCAGGAACAGGTAGAGCCAACGTCCTGACTTTC.